This T cell receptor (beta chain) was obtained from a study of OX40 agonist ivuxolimab in advanced cancers. About the study: With a range of roughly 20 to 80, age averaged roughly 60 years, and around 80% were male. Prior therapy, whether anti-PD-1, anti-PD-L1 or anti-CTLA-4, was allowed, and approximately 37% had some. Study-wide results and caveats: Which antigen the expanded peripheral T cells recognized is unknown.

As for this clone: Its antigen is unidentified.

Libraries were prepared by immunoSEQ multiplex PCR; TCRdb keeps only in-frame clonotypes and omits some of them. Found here are tens of thousands of clones, roughly nine tenths of them singletons; the top ten hold 3.5% to 4.5%. This CDR3 region has 14 residues. V dropped 1 base and J dropped 3; count of bases not matched to a gene: 2. Germline CDR1 is MGHRA and CDR2 is YSYEKL. The rearrangement joins TRBV4-1 to TRBJ2-5; 7 nucleotides agree with TRBD1. The TCR originated in an adult with an advanced solid tumor such as melanoma, head and neck, liver or kidney cancer. The source was CD4+ or CD8+ T cells sorted from blood, collected in a trial of the OX40 agonist ivuxolimab. Here the CDR3 reads CASSQGQGEETQYF. In nucleotides, the CDR3 is TGCGCCAGCAGCCAAGGACAGGGAGAAGAGACCCAGTACTTC.